These 15 T cell receptor beta chains originate from one sample sequenced in a study of shared clonotypes between healthy human individuals. Terminally differentiated effector memory CD45RA+ cells were excluded by CCR7 positive selection of CD45RO-negative cells. The method was immunoSEQ multiplex PCR; TCRdb's version includes in-frame clones alone and lacks a portion of them. Here the sample spans some 2,000,000 clones, approximately 95% being singletons. Sample: naive CD8+ T cells sorted from blood. All receptors derive from a man in his late teens or twenties in good health.

In regard to this clone: The same CDR3 also results from other DNA sequences found in this sample. The V call is TRBV13, the J call TRBJ2-7, with D perhaps matching TRBD1 (5 bases). Looked up from germline, CDR1 is PRHDT and CDR2 is FYEKMQ (reference sequence). Trimming left V 6 bases short and J 1 base short, with 10 bases between. This CDR3 region has 13 residues. CDR3 nucleotide sequence: TGTGCCAGCAGTGCAGGGTTGTCCTACGAGCAGTACTTC. This gives the protein CASSAGLSYEQYF.

The genes are TRBV4-2 and TRBJ2-7; TRBD2 matches 10 bases. Trimming removed 6 bases from V and 4 bases from J; junction bases left unmatched: 6. The CDR3 is 14 amino acids. The germline gives CDR1 LGHNA, CDR2 YNFKEQ. In DNA, the CDR3 is TGTGCCAGCAGTCCCGGACTAGCGGCATACGAGCAGTACTTC. This translates into CASSPGLAAYEQYF.

The chain has TRBV7-9 and TRBJ2-7, with 7 bases aligning to TRBD1. The CDR3 is 16 amino acids. Germline CDR1 SEHNR, CDR2 FQNEAQ (reference sequence). With V trimmed by 4 bases and J by 0 bases, 9 bases remained unmatched. The DNA for the CDR3 is TGTGCCAGCAGCTCGGCCGGGACAGCGAGCTCCTACGAGCAGTACTTC. This sequence encodes CASSSAGTASSYEQYF.

The J gene is TRBJ2-1, the V gene TRBV7-9; unclear D gene. The CDR3 covers 11 residues. Germline V gene sequence: CDR1 SEHNR, CDR2 FQNEAQ (reference sequence). The V end lost 2 bases, the J end lost 15 bases, and 11 bases lay between the germline ends. The CDR3, as DNA: TGTGCCAGCAGCTTATCCCCCCTTCTGTTCTTC. Translated: CASSLSPLLFF.

This chain connects TRBV14 to TRBJ2-5; D may be TRBD2 (6 bases). CDR1 is SGHDN and CDR2 is FVKESK in the germline V gene. Trimming removed 3 bases from V and 9 bases from J, with 8 bases in between. The CDR3 loop spans 11 amino acids. The CDR3 DNA reads TGTGCCAGCAGCCACGGGGGAGCCCAGTACTTC. This sequence encodes CASSHGGAQYF.

The V and J genes are TRBV7-8 and TRBJ2-3; 7 nucleotides align to TRBD2. The V gene end was trimmed by 0 bases and the J gene end by 6 bases; junction bases not matched to a gene: 3. This CDR3 contains 14 residues. CDR1 is SGHVS, CDR2 FQNEAQ, per germline. The CDR3 DNA reads as TGTGCCAGCAGCTTAGCTGGACTAGGCGATACGCAGTATTTT. Translation gives CASSLAGLGDTQYF.

This chain joins TRBV7-2 and TRBJ2-1, with D unresolved. From germline, CDR1 is SGHTA and CDR2 FQGNSA. This CDR3 is 15 amino acids long. V lost 3 bases, J lost 4 bases, and 13 bases lay in between. DNA of the CDR3: TGTGCCAGCAGCTTTGGTACTAAGACTTACAATGAGCAGTTCTTC. Protein: CASSFGTKTYNEQFF.

The chain recombines TRBV27 with TRBJ2-5, with a possible D match to TRBD2 (6 bases). Germline assignment: CDR1 MNHEY and CDR2 SMNVEV (reference sequence). CDR3 length equals 16 residues. V dropped 2 bases and J dropped 5 bases, with 18 bases sitting between them. In DNA, the CDR3 is TGTGCCAGCAGTTTAGGGACTTCCCTGGCGGGGGAGACCCAGTACTTC. It is translated as CASSLGTSLAGETQYF.

The J gene is TRBJ2-7, the V gene TRBV4-3, with no clear D. The CDR3 contains 16 residues. Germline values: CDR1 LGHNA, CDR2 YSLEER. Trimming pared 4 bases from V and 3 bases from J, leaving 19 bases between. The CDR3 bases are TGCGCCAGCAGCCCCCTCCCGACGAATCCCCGCTACGAGCAGTACTTC. The encoded protein is CASSPLPTNPRYEQYF.

This chain connects TRBV9 to TRBJ2-5, with 12 bases identical to TRBD2. Germline V CDR1 and CDR2: SGDLS, YYNGEE. The CDR3 extends over 17 amino acids. J lost 5 bases, V lost 2 bases, and 10 bases had no gene match. CDR3 bases: TGTGCCAGCAGCGTCGGACTAGCGGGGTTCGGGGACGAGACCCAGTACTTC. Amino acids: CASSVGLAGFGDETQYF. Variable domain in full (rest from reference TRBV9 and TRBJ2-5): DSGVTQTPKHLITATGQRVTLRCSPRSGDLSVYWYQQSLDQGLQFLIQYYNGEERAKGNILERFSAQQFPDLHSELNLSSLELGDSALYFCASSVGLAGFGDETQYFGPGTRLLVL.

As concerns this clone: The sample carries other DNA sequences with the same CDR3. The chain is built from TRBV14 and TRBJ2-7; D call uncertain. The CDR3 sequence is 12 residues long. Germline lookup yields CDR1 SGHDN and CDR2 FVKESK. V was clipped by 4 bases and J by 0 bases, with 4 bases between them. This CDR3 reads CASSLYSYEQYF. CDR3 DNA: TGTGCCAGCAGCCTCTACTCCTACGAGCAGTACTTC.

The V call is TRBV11-2, the J call TRBJ2-1, with D hard to call. Per the germline V gene, CDR1 is SGHAT and CDR2 is FQNNGV. V was clipped by 3 bases and J by 8 bases, with 8 bases between them. This CDR3 contains 12 residues. The CDR3 protein is CASSFVHHEQFF. The CDR3 DNA reads TGTGCCAGCAGCTTTGTACATCATGAGCAGTTCTTC.

The chain has TRBV7-9 and TRBJ2-5, with TRBD2 matching 7 bases. The CDR3 covers 16 residues. The germline gives CDR1 SEHNR, CDR2 FQNEAQ (reference sequence). J gave up 1 base and V 2 bases, and 7 bases lay outside the gene matches. DNA of the CDR3: TGTGCCAGCAGCTTATTGGGCGGGAGCTTCCAAGAGACCCAGTACTTC. This encodes CASSLLGGSFQETQYF.

This clone has more than one count but fewer than ten. The rearrangement links TRBV10-3 to TRBJ2-3; 12 bases align to TRBD2. Trimming removed 6 bases from V and 5 bases from J; junction bases left unmatched: 6. The germline gives CDR1 ENHRY, CDR2 SYGVKD. This CDR3 region has 15 residues. CDR3 sequence reads: CAIRSTSGRGDTQYF. In nucleotides, the CDR3 is TGTGCCATCAGATCGACTAGCGGGAGAGGAGATACGCAGTATTTT.

The V and J genes are TRBV27 and TRBJ1-4, with a tentative D call TRBD1 (6 bases). This CDR3 region has 15 residues. Germline-derived CDR1 and CDR2 are MNHEY and SMNVEV (reference sequence). Trimming removed 4 bases from V and 3 bases from J, with 12 bases in between. CDR3 protein: CASSSNRESNEKLFF. The CDR3 bases are TGTGCCAGCAGTTCGAACAGGGAATCTAATGAAAAACTGTTTTTT.